This TCR beta chain originates from a study of CD8+CD57+ T cells in acquired aplastic anemia (dated by TCRdb to 2017 to 2018). Study-level background: On average, sorted CD4+ and CD8+ cells yielded about 3 ug of extracted DNA, with a range of about 0.19 to 30 ug.

Worth noting for this clonotype: Its antigen remains unidentified. Per-base quality was not reported, and no clone a single base away is much larger than it.

Profiling of TCR beta VDJ combinations and CDR3 sequences used genomic DNA as the template. TCR repertoire sequencing was run on an Illumina HiSeq 2000. The paper's data handling went like this. Repertoires were assessed using TRBV/TRBJ rearrangement plots, CDR3 size and DJ length profiles, and Simpson's diversity index. The most abundant DNA sequence in the deep sequencing data was taken as the immunodominant clone. CDR3 amino acid sequences were checked for sharing across subjects and were also compared against the VDJdb database and published repertoires. TCRdb reprocessed the public reads (quality trimming at Q25 with fastp, clone calling with MiXCR) and kept in-frame beta chains. Duplicate CDR3 protein sequences are folded into a single record with the most common DNA and genes. Clone size and V and J calls follow TCRdb, not the original study. This sample holds more than 150,000 distinct CDR3 sequences; 64% were observed only once. The top ten clonotypes cover about half of the sample.

In the study, sorted CD4+ and CD8+ blood T cells from patients with severe aplastic anemia and from healthy subjects underwent deep sequencing of TCR repertoires. Ficoll-Paque density gradient centrifugation was used to isolate peripheral blood mononuclear cells. CD4+ and CD8+ T cells were sorted by FACS or magnetic beads before DNA extraction. V is reduced by 7 bases and J by 2 bases, leaving a spacing of 10 bases between them. Inclusive of the bounding cysteine and phenylalanine, the CDR3 is 14 residues long. Only CDR3 DNA remains: 42 bases, in frame from the first base. In the germline V gene, CDR1 corresponds to SGHRS and CDR2 to YFSETQ. The research as a whole found: Roughly 30 CD8+ CDR3 sequences were shared between patients and controls but appeared highly expressed in patients and within their immunodominant clones. Patients and healthy controls showed no significant difference in CD8+ Simpson's diversity (P=0.060).

This sequence originates from a human donor with severe aplastic anemia or a healthy control (not recorded which). The rearrangement combines TRBV5-1 with TRBJ2-6, with an unclear D gene assignment. Sequencing input: sorted CD4+, CD8+, or CD8+CD57+ T cells (not recorded which) from PBMCs. The DNA sequence is given as TGCGCCAGCTCACCTATCCCTGGGGCCAACGTCCTGACTTTC. It encodes CASSPIPGANVLTF.